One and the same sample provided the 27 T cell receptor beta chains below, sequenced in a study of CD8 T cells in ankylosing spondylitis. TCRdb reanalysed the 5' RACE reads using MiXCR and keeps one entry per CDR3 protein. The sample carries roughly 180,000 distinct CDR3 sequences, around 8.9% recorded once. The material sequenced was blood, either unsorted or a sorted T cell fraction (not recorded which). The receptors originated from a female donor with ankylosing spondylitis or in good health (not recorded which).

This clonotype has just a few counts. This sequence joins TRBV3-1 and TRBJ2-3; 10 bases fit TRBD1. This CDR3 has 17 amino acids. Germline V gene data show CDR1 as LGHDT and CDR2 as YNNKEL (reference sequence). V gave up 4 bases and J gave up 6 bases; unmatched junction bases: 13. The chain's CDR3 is CASSPSGTGALSDTQYF. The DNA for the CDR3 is TGTGCCAGCAGCCCGTCCGGGACAGGGGCTCTATCCGATACGCAGTATTTT.

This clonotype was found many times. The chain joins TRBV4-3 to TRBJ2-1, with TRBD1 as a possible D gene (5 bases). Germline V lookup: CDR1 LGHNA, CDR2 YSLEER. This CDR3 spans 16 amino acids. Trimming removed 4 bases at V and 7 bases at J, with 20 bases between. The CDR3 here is CASSLGNRSPLNEQFF. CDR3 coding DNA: TGCGCCAGCAGCCTGGGGAACAGGAGTCCCCTTAATGAGCAGTTCTTC.

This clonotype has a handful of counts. As DNA, the CDR3 is TGTGCCAGCGTTTTTATGACCGTCCCCACTAGCCATTACAATGAGCAGTTCTTC. It is translated as CASVFMTVPTSHYNEQFF. The chain recombines TRBV2 with TRBJ2-1; a possible D gene is TRBD2 (6 bases). The germline CDR1 and CDR2 sequences are SNHLY and FYNNEI. The V and J ends lost 8 bases and 4 bases respectively, with 27 bases between them. The CDR3 totals 18 residues.

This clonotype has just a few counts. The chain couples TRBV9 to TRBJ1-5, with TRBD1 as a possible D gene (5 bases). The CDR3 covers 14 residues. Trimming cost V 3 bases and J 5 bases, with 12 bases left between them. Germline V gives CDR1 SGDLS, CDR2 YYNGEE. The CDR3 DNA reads TGTGCCAGCAGCGCCCGGGACGGCGATCAGCCCCAGCATTTT. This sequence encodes CASSARDGDQPQHF.

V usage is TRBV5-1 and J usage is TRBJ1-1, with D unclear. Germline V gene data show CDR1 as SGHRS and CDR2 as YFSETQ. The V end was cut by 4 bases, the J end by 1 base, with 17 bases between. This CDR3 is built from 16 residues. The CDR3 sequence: CASSQWGISENTEAFF. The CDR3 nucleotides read TGCGCCAGCAGCCAGTGGGGTATCTCGGAGAACACTGAAGCTTTCTTT.

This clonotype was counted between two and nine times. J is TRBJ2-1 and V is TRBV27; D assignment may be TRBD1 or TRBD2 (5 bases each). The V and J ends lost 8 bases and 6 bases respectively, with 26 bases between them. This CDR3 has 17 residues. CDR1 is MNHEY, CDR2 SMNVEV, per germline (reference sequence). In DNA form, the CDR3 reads TGTGCCAGCGGTCTTGGCAACCTATATCTAGGGACCAATGAGCAGTTCTTC. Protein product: CASGLGNLYLGTNEQFF.

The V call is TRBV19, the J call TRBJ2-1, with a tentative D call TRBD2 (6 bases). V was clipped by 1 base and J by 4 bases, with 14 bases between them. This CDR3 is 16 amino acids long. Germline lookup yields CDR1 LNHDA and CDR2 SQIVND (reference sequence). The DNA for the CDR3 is TGTGCCAGTAGTATAGCGTCGGGGGTCGTTTACAATGAGCAGTTCTTC. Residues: CASSIASGVVYNEQFF.

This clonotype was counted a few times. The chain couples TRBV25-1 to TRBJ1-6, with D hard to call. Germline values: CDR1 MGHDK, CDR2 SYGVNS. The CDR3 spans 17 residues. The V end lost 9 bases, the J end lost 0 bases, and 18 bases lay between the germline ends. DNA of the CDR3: TGTGCCAGTTCGGACGACAAGGCCTTCTCCTATAATTCACCCCTCCACTTT. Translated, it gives CASSDDKAFSYNSPLHF.

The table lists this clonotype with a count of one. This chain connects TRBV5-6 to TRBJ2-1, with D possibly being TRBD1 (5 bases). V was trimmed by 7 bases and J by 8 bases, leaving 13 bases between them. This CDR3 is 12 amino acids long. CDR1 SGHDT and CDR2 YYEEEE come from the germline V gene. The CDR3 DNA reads TGTGCCAGCGCGACAGTCGATGATGAGCAGTTCTTC. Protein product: CASATVDDEQFF.

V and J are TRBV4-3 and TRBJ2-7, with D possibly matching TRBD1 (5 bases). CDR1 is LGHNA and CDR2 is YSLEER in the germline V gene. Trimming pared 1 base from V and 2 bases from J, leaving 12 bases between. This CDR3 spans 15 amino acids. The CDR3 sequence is CASSQGRRTTYEQYF. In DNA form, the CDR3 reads TGCGCCAGCAGCCAAGGCCGACGGACAACCTACGAGCAGTACTTC.

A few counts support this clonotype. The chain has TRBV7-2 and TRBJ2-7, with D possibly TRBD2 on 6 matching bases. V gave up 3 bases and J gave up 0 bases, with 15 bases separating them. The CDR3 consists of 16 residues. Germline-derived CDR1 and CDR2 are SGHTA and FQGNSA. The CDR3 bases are TGTGCCAGCAGCTTTTATAGCGGACCCCACTCCTACGAGCAGTACTTC. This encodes CASSFYSGPHSYEQYF.

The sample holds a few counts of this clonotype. CDR3 residues: CASRSGYGYTF. The DNA of the CDR3 is TGTGCCAGCAGATCGGGTTATGGCTACACCTTC. V and J are TRBV7-9 and TRBJ1-2; D uncertain. Per the germline V gene, CDR1 is SEHNR and CDR2 is FQNEAQ (reference sequence). The CDR3 length is 11 residues. Trimming shortened V by 6 bases and J by 5 bases, and 7 bases separated the two germline ends.

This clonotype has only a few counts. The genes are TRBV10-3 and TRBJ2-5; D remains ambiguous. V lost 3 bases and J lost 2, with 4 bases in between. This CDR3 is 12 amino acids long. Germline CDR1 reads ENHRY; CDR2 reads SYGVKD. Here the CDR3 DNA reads TGTGCCATCAGTGACCCTCAAGAGACCCAGTACTTC. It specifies CAISDPQETQYF.

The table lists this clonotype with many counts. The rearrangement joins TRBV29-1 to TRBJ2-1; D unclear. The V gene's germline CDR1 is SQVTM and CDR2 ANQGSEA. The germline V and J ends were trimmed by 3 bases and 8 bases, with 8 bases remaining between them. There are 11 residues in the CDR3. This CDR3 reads CSVDPIHEQFF. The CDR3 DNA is TGCAGCGTTGACCCGATCCATGAGCAGTTCTTC.

The CDR3, as DNA: TGCAGTGCCGACCAACTAGACTCCTACAATGAGCAGTTCTTC. Its protein is CSADQLDSYNEQFF. The V gene is TRBV20-1, the J gene TRBJ2-1; tentatively, D is TRBD2 (5 bases). V was trimmed by 6 bases and J by 0 bases, leaving 12 bases between them. The CDR3 sequence is 14 residues long. Germline V gene data show CDR1 as DFQATT and CDR2 as SNEGSKA (reference sequence).

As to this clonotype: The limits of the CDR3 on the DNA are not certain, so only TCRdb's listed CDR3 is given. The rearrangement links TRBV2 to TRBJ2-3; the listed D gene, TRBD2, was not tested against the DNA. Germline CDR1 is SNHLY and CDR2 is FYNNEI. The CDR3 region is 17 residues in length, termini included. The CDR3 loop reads CASSSSGLVMATDTQYF.

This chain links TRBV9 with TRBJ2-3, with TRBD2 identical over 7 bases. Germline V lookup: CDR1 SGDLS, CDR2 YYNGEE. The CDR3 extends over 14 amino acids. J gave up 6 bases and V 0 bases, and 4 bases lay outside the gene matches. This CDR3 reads CASSVAGGRDTQYF. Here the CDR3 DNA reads TGTGCCAGCAGCGTAGCGGGAGGAAGGGATACGCAGTATTTT.

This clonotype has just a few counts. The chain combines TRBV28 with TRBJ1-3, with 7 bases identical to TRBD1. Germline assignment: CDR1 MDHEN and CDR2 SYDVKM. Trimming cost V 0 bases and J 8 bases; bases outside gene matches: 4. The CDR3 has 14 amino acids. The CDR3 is CASSLWDRMDTIYF. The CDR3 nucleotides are TGTGCCAGCAGTTTATGGGACAGGATGGACACCATATATTTT.

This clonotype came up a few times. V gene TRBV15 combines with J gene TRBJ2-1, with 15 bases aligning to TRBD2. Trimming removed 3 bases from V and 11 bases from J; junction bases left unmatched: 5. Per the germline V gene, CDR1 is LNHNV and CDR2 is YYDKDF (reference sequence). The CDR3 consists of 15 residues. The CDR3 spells CATSRGLAGGGQQFF. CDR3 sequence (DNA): TGTGCCACCAGCAGGGGACTAGCGGGAGGTGGGCAGCAGTTCTTC. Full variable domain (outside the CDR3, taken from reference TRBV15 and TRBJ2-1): DAMVIQNPRYQVTQFGKPVTLSCSQTLNHNVMYWYQQKSSQAPKLLFHYYDKDFNNEADTPDNFQSRRPNTSFCFLDIRSPGLGDTAMYLCATSRGLAGGGQQFFGPGTRLTVL.

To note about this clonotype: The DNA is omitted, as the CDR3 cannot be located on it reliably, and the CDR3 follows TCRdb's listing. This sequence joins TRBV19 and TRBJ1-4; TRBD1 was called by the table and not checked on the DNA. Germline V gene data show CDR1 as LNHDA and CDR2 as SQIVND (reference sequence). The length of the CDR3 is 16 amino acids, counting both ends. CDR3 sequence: CASRQGRGELMKNCFF.

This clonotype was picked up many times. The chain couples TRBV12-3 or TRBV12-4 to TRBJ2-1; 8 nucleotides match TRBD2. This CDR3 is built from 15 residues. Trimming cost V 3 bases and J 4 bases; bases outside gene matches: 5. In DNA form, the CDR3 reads TGTGCCAGCAGTTTGGGTAGCGGGGCTTACAATGAGCAGTTCTTC. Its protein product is CASSLGSGAYNEQFF.

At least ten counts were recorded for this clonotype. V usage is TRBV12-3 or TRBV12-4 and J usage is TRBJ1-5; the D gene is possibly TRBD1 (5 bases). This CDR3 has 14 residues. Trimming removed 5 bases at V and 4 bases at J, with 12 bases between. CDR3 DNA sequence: TGTGCCAGCAGTCCCGGGGGAGATAATCAGCCCCAGCATTTT. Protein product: CASSPGGDNQPQHF.

The CDR3 sequence is CASSSSGEVEPFF. CDR3 sequence (DNA): TGTGCCAGCAGCTCGTCGGGGGAGGTGGAGCCTTTCTTT. V usage is TRBV7-9 and J usage is TRBJ1-1; weak D call: TRBD1 (5 bases). The CDR3 has 13 residues. Germline assignment: CDR1 SEHNR and CDR2 FQNEAQ (reference sequence). Deletions cut 4 bases from V and 12 bases from J, with 18 bases between.

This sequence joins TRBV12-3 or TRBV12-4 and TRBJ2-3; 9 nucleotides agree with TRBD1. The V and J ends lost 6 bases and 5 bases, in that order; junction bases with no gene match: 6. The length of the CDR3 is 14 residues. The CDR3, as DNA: TGTGCCAGCAGCTGGACAGGGGTAAAAGATACGCAGTATTTT. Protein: CASSWTGVKDTQYF.

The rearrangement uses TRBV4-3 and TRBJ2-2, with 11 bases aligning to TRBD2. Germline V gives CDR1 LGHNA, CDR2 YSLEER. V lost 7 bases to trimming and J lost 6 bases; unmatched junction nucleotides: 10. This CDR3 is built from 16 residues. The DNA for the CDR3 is TGCGCCAGCACCCCTAAACTAGCGGGAGTCCCCGGGGAGCTGTTTTTT. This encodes CASTPKLAGVPGELFF.

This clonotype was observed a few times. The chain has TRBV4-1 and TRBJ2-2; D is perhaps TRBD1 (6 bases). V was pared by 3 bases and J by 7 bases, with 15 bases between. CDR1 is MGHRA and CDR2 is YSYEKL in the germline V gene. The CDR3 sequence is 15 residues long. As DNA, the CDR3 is TGCGCCAGCAGCCATTCTCAGGGGCTCGGCGGGGAGCTGTTTTTT. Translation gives CASSHSQGLGGELFF.

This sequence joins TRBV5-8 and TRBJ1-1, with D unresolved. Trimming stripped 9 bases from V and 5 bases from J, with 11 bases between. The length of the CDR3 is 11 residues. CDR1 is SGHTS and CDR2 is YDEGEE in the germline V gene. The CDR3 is CAIARGTEAFF. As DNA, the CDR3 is TGTGCCATCGCACGGGGAACTGAAGCTTTCTTT.